The 19 T cell receptor beta chains below all came from one sample that was sequenced in a study of fetal regulatory T cell absence and autoimmunity. Assay: immunoSEQ multiplex PCR; the TCRdb copy retains only in-frame clones and omits some. Of some 87,000 clones in the sample, around 72% were seen once. The sample consisted of pancreas tissue. The source is a male donor with IPEX syndrome.

V usage is TRBV18 and J usage is TRBJ1-6; weak D call: TRBD1 (5 bases). V lost 2 bases and J 6 bases, leaving 5 bases between the germline ends. This CDR3 is 13 amino acids long. Germline CDR1 reads KGHSH; CDR2 reads LQKENI. Written as DNA, the CDR3 is TGTGCCAGCTCACCAGGGGGTAATTCACCCCTCCACTTT. It encodes CASSPGGNSPLHF.

The CDR3 here is CASSLGGRGYEQYF. The CDR3 DNA is TGTGCCAGCAGCTTAGGTGGGAGAGGCTACGAGCAGTACTTC. V usage is TRBV11-2 and J usage is TRBJ2-7; D is possibly TRBD2 (5 bases). The CDR3 loop spans 14 amino acids. The V gene lost 1 base and the J gene lost 3 bases, with 10 bases spanning the gap. Germline V gene data show CDR1 as SGHAT and CDR2 as FQNNGV.

The chain carries TRBV19 and TRBJ1-1; 9 bases match TRBD1. Losses at the gene ends were 3 bases for V and 1 base for J; bases not matched to a gene: 9. In germline, CDR1 is LNHDA, CDR2 SQIVND (reference sequence). The CDR3 totals 17 residues. CDR3 nucleotide sequence: TGTGCCAGTAGTATCCGAACAGGGGGCGGATCGAACACTGAAGCTTTCTTT. This gives the protein CASSIRTGGGSNTEAFF.

This clone was seen a few times. The V gene is TRBV11-2, the J gene TRBJ2-7; D is perhaps TRBD1 (6 bases). This CDR3 is 14 amino acids long. Germline V gene lookup returns CDR1 SGHAT and CDR2 FQNNGV. Trimming stripped 1 base from V and 1 base from J, with 8 bases between. Here the CDR3 reads CASSLGGPSYEQYF. The CDR3, as DNA: TGTGCCAGCAGCTTAGGGGGGCCGTCCTACGAGCAGTACTTC.

This clone has just one count. The CDR3 DNA is TGCGCCAGCAGCACGACAGGGGGCCAAGAGACCCAGTACTTC. As protein: CASSTTGGQETQYF. The chain joins TRBV5-1 to TRBJ2-5, with TRBD1 matching 9 bases. The V gene's germline CDR1 is SGHRS and CDR2 YFSETQ. The CDR3 totals 14 residues. The J segment lost 1 base and the V segment lost 4 bases, leaving 2 bases of the junction unmatched.

The V call is TRBV7-2, the J call TRBJ2-3; TRBD1 aligns across 8 bases. Germline trimming cut 0 bases from V and 1 base from J; bases unmatched to any gene: 0. The CDR3 runs to 15 residues. Germline V gene sequence: CDR1 SGHTA, CDR2 FQGNSA. Here the CDR3 DNA reads TGTGCCAGCAGCTTAGCGGGACAGGGCACAGATACGCAGTATTTT. Translating it yields CASSLAGQGTDTQYF.

This clone showed up just a few times. The gene calls are TRBV10-3 and TRBJ1-2; D remains ambiguous. Per germline, CDR1 ENHRY and CDR2 SYGVKD. The CDR3 extends over 12 amino acids. Trimming cost V 6 bases and J 12 bases, with 17 bases left between them. CDR3 bases: TGTGCCATCAGCGTAAGGACCAGCCCGGACACCTTC. It translates to CAISVRTSPDTF.

The chain joins TRBV19 to TRBJ2-1; 9 bases agree with TRBD2. This CDR3 has 16 residues. J gave up 2 bases and V 8 bases, and 10 bases lay outside the gene matches. CDR1 and CDR2 from the germline V gene are LNHDA and SQIVND (reference sequence). DNA of the CDR3: TGTGCCAGTTCCAATAGCGGGAGCCTGACCTACAATGAGCAGTTCTTC. Its translation: CASSNSGSLTYNEQFF.

The chain combines TRBV14 with TRBJ2-3; D not certain. This CDR3 has 14 residues. Germline lookup yields CDR1 SGHDN and CDR2 FVKESK. Trimming cost V 0 bases and J 0 bases, with 4 bases left between them. The CDR3 here is CASSQDPSTDTQYF. CDR3 DNA sequence: TGTGCCAGCAGCCAAGACCCTAGCACAGATACGCAGTATTTT.

This CDR3 is CASSSLRANEQFF. The CDR3 DNA reads as TGTGCCAGCAGCTCCCTGCGAGCAAATGAGCAGTTCTTC. The V and J genes are TRBV11-2 and TRBJ2-1; no clear D. Germline CDR1 and CDR2: SGHAT and FQNNGV. Between the trimmed V and J ends, which lost 4 bases and 7 bases, there was a span of 11 bases. This CDR3 region has 13 residues.

The rearrangement joins TRBV5-1 to TRBJ2-3; TRBD2 is a possible D gene (6 bases). Germline V gives CDR1 SGHRS, CDR2 YFSETQ. CDR3 length: 15 residues. Between the trimmed V and J ends, which lost 6 bases and 1 base, there was a span of 15 bases. The CDR3, as DNA: TGCGCCAGCAAACCCGGGAGTACCGGCACAGATACGCAGTATTTT. Encoded protein: CASKPGSTGTDTQYF.

V is TRBV20-1 and J is TRBJ2-7, with unresolved D. The CDR3 is made up of 11 amino acids. CDR1 and CDR2 (germline): DFQATT, SNEGSKA (reference sequence). The V end lost 0 bases, the J end lost 3 bases, and 3 bases lay between the germline ends. CDR3 region: CSAREFYEQYF. The CDR3 coding sequence is TGCAGTGCTAGAGAGTTCTACGAGCAGTACTTC.

J is TRBJ2-2 and V is TRBV19; 7 positions agree with TRBD1. V trimming: 1 base; J trimming: 2 bases; junction bases outside the gene matches: 10. The CDR3 contains 18 residues. Germline V lookup: CDR1 LNHDA, CDR2 SQIVND (reference sequence). CDR3 nucleotides: TGTGCCAGTAGTATAGCGGGTCCGGGGACAGTTAACACCGGGGAGCTGTTTTTT. Translated: CASSIAGPGTVNTGELFF.

This chain connects TRBV15 to TRBJ2-7; possibly TRBD2 for D (6 bases). The V and J ends lost 9 bases and 0 bases respectively, with 12 bases between them. CDR3 length equals 13 residues. CDR1 is LNHNV and CDR2 is YYDKDF in the germline V gene (reference sequence). Here the CDR3 DNA reads TGTGCCACGGCCCGGGGGAGCTCCTACGAGCAGTACTTC. Translated, it gives CATARGSSYEQYF.

The rearrangement uses TRBV7-6 and TRBJ2-2, with 11 bases fitting TRBD2. V gave up 5 bases and J gave up 4 bases; unmatched junction bases: 6. Germline V CDR1 and CDR2: SGHVS, FNYEAQ. The CDR3 has 16 residues. This CDR3 is CASSPLTSGTTGELFF. The CDR3 DNA is TGTGCCAGCAGCCCCCTGACTAGCGGGACCACCGGGGAGCTGTTTTTT.

J is TRBJ2-3 and V is TRBV30; D possibly corresponds to TRBD2 (6 bases). The germline V gene encodes CDR1 GTSNPN and CDR2 SVGIG (reference sequence). The CDR3 covers 14 residues. Deletions cut 2 bases from V and 2 bases from J, with 11 bases between. CDR3 in DNA: TGTGCCTGGAGTCCGGGGGACCCCACAGATACGCAGTATTTT. It encodes CAWSPGDPTDTQYF.

The rearrangement links TRBV6-1 to TRBJ2-7; 9 bases agree with TRBD1. The CDR3 covers 15 residues. With V trimmed by 2 bases and J by 3 bases, 5 bases remained unmatched. Germline CDR1 reads MNHNS; CDR2 reads SASEGT. CDR3 loop: CASSEWGQGLYEQYF. DNA for the CDR3: TGTGCCAGCAGTGAATGGGGACAGGGACTCTACGAGCAGTACTTC.

This chain joins TRBV5-1 and TRBJ2-1; 12 bases agree with TRBD2. V was pared by 1 base and J by 8 bases, with 4 bases of the junction left unmatched. Germline CDR1 SGHRS, CDR2 YFSETQ. This CDR3 spans 15 amino acids. CDR3 sequence reads: CASSLKLAGGHEQFF. CDR3 coding DNA: TGCGCCAGCAGCTTGAAACTAGCGGGGGGCCATGAGCAGTTCTTC.

The chain combines TRBV2 with TRBJ2-3; D gene unclear. Trimming removed 7 bases at V and 6 bases at J, with 14 bases between. Germline lookup yields CDR1 SNHLY and CDR2 FYNNEI. The CDR3 contains 13 residues. CDR3 nucleotide sequence: TGTGCCAGCACGCGGTCCTTTCGGGATACGCAGTATTTT. Its translation is CASTRSFRDTQYF.